This T cell receptor beta chain was captured in a study of blood T cell repertoires in COVID-19 (dated by TCRdb to about 2020). Regarding the research as a whole: Collaborator samples came from the United States, Italy and Spain and covered acute and convalescent phases of COVID-19. Where available, HLA class I and class II types were taken from metadata supplied by the sample provider and were not determined by assay-based typing. Deeply sampled blood TCRbeta repertoires from subjects exposed to, actively infected with, or recovered from COVID-19 were included in the dataset. The prospective study material was composed of cDNA or gDNA derived from T cells, B-cell-depleted T cells, or PBMCs. The sample metadata nearly always contained a de-identified subject ID, COVID-19 status, age in years and sex. The samples were drawn from the first 160 participants of the ongoing ImmuneRACE study and from 1,254 subjects provided by 6 global collaborators. The repertoires were released in a freely available public database intended as a resource for research on the immune response to SARS-CoV-2. Study-level results and caveats: The quantity of clinical and demographic metadata differed by source and by participant and was supplied without curation.

CDR1 and CDR2 (SQVTM, ANQGSEA) derive from the germline V gene. Trimmed from V: 3 bases; trimmed from J: 4 bases; junction bases lacking a gene match: 4. The CDR3, from cysteine to phenylalanine, totals 13 residues. The kept DNA is CDR3 alone, 39 bases in frame from the first base. This clone has only one observation. The antigen it recognizes is unknown. No per-base quality is available; no much larger clone lies one base away. Participants in the prospective study were aged about 18 to 89 years, lived in 20 to 25 United States geographic areas, and enrolled through a virtual design. To assign participants to cohorts, the prospective study relied on clinical history that participants themselves reported in a screening survey and a study questionnaire. ImmuneRACE Cohort 3 recovered participants were defined by two consecutive negative NP/OP PCR tests, healthcare professional clearance, or symptom resolution. Mobile phlebotomists in the prospective study collected whole blood, serum and a nasopharyngeal or oropharyngeal swab from every participant. Participants in the prospective study had the option to provide additional blood draws and questionnaires over a roughly 2-month period. Prospective study blood samples were shipped either frozen or at room temperature before DNA extraction.

The immunoSEQ Assay, a bias-controlled multiplex PCR, was used to amplify TCRbeta CDR3 regions from genomic DNA. The study's own analysis went as follows. Nucleated cell counts per sample were estimated from amplification of reference gene primers within the assay. Sequence reads were collapsed and filtered to measure the absolute abundance of every unique TCRbeta CDR3 rearrangement. For each sample, productive Simpson clonality was calculated by taking the square root of Simpson's diversity index across productive rearrangements. The table was pulled from immuneACCESS by TCRdb, which kept in-frame rearrangements only. Such tables lose some clones; where checked, under half of the loss comes from unresolved V genes, and the rest has no known cause. For V, J and clone size, that table is used; D and trimming come from the DNA. This sample comprises fewer than 350,000 clones, about 85% of them detected only once. The ten largest clones represent around 2.5% of the sample.

The TCR comes from a woman between 45 and 65 years old who had recovered from COVID-19. Recombination linked TRBV29-1 to TRBJ2-5; 8 junctional bases match TRBD1. Input material: PBMCs or T cells enriched from blood (not recorded which). The encoded CDR3 is CSVDTGGGETQYF. The nucleotide sequence reads as follows: TGCAGCGTTGATACAGGGGGAGGAGAGACCCAGTACTTC.